Reported below is one T cell receptor (beta chain). Its antigen is undetermined. The CDR3 is made up of 13 amino acids. Germline assignment: CDR1 SGHDT and CDR2 YYEEEE. The sample originates from a study of cytomegalovirus exposure and HLA in healthy donors. Turning to the study itself: From donors who were HLA-typed, an early data release held 80 million to 95 million unique TCRs. Regarding the study as a whole: Presence/absence analyses assumed roughly uniform sequencing depth across donors. An analysis was carried out at a later point. It showed that HLA-associated TCR beta chains were more clonally expanded than equally common non-associated chains. The only immune exposure information that was available was CMV serostatus.

PCR was performed using 60 Vbeta and 13 Jbeta primers. Measured with immunoSEQ multiplex PCR; TCRdb has only the in-frame clones, and not every one. This sample's clone table lists some 130,000 clones. The TCR sequence derives from a man aged 18 to 29 in good health and CMV-seronegative. The gene calls are TRBV5-6 and TRBJ2-5, with TRBD1 matching 9 bases. The end of the DNA fits TRBJ2-7 better, so the J call may be wrong. Material for sequencing was PBMCs. The CDR3 spells CASSGQGRNEQYF. DNA of the CDR3: TGTGCCAGCAGCGGACAGGGGCGCAACGAGCAGTACTTC.